A selection of T cell receptor beta chains follows, all from one sample in a study of long-term antiretroviral therapy in people with HIV. The data were produced by immunoSEQ multiplex PCR, yet TCRdb's version contains in-frame clones alone and is incomplete. The profile shows 25,000 to 35,000 clones, 88% of them singletons. The sequences come from unsorted PBMCs, collected about 5 years before starting antiretroviral therapy. The receptor set was obtained from a man aged 45 to 65 with HIV. Both conserved end residues are trimmed from each CDR3. Only part of the rows carry a size: once, few, many, or a class if the clone is expanded.

cdr3_aa | j_call | clone_size | v_call
ASSYGAIEPQY | TRBJ2-3 | - | TRBV6-6
ASSLDDYEQY | TRBJ2-7 | once | TRBV5-6
ASSYKGAGF | TRBJ1-1 | - | TRBV6-5
ASSTDRGLLNQETQY | TRBJ2-5 | - | TRBV5-1
ASSYRTGVNEQY | TRBJ2-7 | - | TRBV7-2
ASSNSRGRGLANTGELF | TRBJ2-2 | - | TRBV19
ASTEVEYEQY | TRBJ2-7 | - | TRBV2
ASSIGQAFDGYT | TRBJ1-2 | - | TRBV5-1
ASSLNAGTKAGGYT | TRBJ1-2 | - | TRBV28
ASSPEGLEQETQY | TRBJ2-5 | - | TRBV7-7
ASSQLRTDILGKAF | TRBJ1-1 | - | TRBV4-1
ASSDPGESSGNTIY | TRBJ1-3 | once | TRBV2
ASSLAPTYPDTQY | TRBJ2-3 | once | TRBV5-1
ASSLSYTETYEQY | TRBJ2-7 | - | TRBV27
ASSLGTVTGELF | TRBJ2-2 | once | TRBV5-1
SVSPGVTEAF | TRBJ1-1 | - | TRBV29-1
ASSLGSQETQY | TRBJ2-5 | - | TRBV7-7
ASSRTGLAGGFSTDTQY | TRBJ2-3 | medium-sized | TRBV18
ASSRGLDSYNEQF | TRBJ2-1 | - | TRBV6-5
ASRLVQGLFHEQY | TRBJ2-7 | - | TRBV11-2
ASSLEVAGRAYEQY | TRBJ2-7 | - | TRBV7-6
ASRPRVSSNQPQH | TRBJ1-5 | few | TRBV2
ASSSGPGHLRGGGYT | TRBJ1-2 | - | TRBV11-2
AGRLQGNTEAF | TRBJ1-1 | - | TRBV2
ASSSVGNEKLF | TRBJ1-4 | - | TRBV6-5
ASSFGLADSYEQY | TRBJ2-7 | - | TRBV5-1
ASSNGQETYEQY | TRBJ2-7 | - | TRBV10-1
ASSSYRGSSYGYT | TRBJ1-2 | - | TRBV27
ASSVALASEQY | TRBJ2-7 | - | TRBV9
AISAPQGFPPGYT | TRBJ1-2 | - | TRBV10-3
ASSSKGTYEQY | TRBJ2-7 | - | TRBV6-5